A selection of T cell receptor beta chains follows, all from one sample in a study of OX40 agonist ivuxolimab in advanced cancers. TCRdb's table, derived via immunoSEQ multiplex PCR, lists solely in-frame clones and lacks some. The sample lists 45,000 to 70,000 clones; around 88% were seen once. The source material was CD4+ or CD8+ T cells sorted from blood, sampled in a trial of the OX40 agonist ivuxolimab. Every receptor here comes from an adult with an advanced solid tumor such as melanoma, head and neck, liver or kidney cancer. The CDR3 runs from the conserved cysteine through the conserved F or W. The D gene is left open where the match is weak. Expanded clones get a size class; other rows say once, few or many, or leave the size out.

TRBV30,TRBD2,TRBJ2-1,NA,CAWSPGGGREQFF,TGTGCCTGGAGCCCGGGCGGGGGACGTGAGCAGTTCTTC
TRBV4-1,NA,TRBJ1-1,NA,CASTRDTEAFF,TGCGCCAGCACCAGGGACACTGAAGCTTTCTTT
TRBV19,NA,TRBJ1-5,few,CASSTQGNNQPQHF,TGTGCCAGTAGTACACAGGGAAACAATCAGCCCCAGCATTTT
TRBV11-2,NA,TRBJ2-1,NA,CASTQGPSSYNEQFF,TGTGCCAGCACCCAGGGGCCAAGCTCCTACAATGAGCAGTTCTTC
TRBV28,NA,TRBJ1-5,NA,CASSPSNQPQHF,TGTGCCAGCAGTCCCTCAAATCAGCCCCAGCATTTT
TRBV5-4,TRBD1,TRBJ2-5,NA,CASSRGQGALRVGGREQYF,TGTGCCAGCAGCCGCGGACAGGGGGCTTTGCGGGTCGGAGGAAGGGAGCAGTACTTC
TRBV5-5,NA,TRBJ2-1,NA,CASSLAWAVIWDEQFF,TGTGCCAGCAGCTTGGCCTGGGCGGTGATTTGGGATGAGCAGTTCTTC
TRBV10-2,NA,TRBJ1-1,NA,CASAPTGPEAFF,TGCGCCAGTGCGCCAACAGGGCCTGAAGCTTTCTTT
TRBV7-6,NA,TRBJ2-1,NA,CASSGGTGYNEQFF,TGTGCCAGCAGCGGCGGGACTGGCTACAATGAGCAGTTCTTC
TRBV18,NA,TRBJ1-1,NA,CASSPPRGRNTEAFF,TGTGCCAGCTCACCACCGAGAGGGAGGAACACTGAAGCTTTCTTT
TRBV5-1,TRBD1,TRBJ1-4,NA,CASSGGQGGANEKLFF,TGCGCCAGCAGCGGGGGACAGGGGGGAGCTAATGAAAAACTGTTTTTT
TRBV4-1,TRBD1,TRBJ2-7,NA,CASSPKVGTGGYEQYF,TGCGCCAGCAGCCCAAAGGTCGGGACAGGGGGCTACGAGCAGTACTTC
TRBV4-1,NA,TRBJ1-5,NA,CASSQDRQGRQPQHF,TGCGCCAGCAGCCAAGATCGGCAGGGAAGGCAGCCCCAGCATTTT
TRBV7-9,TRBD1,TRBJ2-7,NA,CASSSGTGNEQYF,TGTGCCAGCAGCTCAGGGACAGGGAACGAGCAGTACTTC
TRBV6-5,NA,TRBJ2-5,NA,CASSSGRLWEETQYF,TGTGCCAGCAGTTCTGGGAGGCTCTGGGAAGAGACCCAGTACTTC
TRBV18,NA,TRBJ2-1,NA,CASSPPSSYNEQFF,TGTGCCAGCTCACCACCGAGCTCCTACAATGAGCAGTTCTTC
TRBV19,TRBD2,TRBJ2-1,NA,CASSKLAGPVNEQFF,TGTGCCAGTAGTAAACTAGCGGGTCCCGTAAATGAGCAGTTCTTC
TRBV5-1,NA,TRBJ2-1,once,CASSPRLGGYNEQFF,TGCGCCAGCAGCCCGAGACTAGGGGGGTACAATGAGCAGTTCTTC
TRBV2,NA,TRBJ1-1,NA,CASSEWQMNTEAFF,TGTGCCAGCAGTGAATGGCAGATGAACACTGAAGCTTTCTTT
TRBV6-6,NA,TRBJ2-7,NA,CASSYSQGSYEQYF,TGTGCCAGCAGTTACTCACAGGGCTCCTACGAGCAGTACTTC
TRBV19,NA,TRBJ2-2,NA,CASSRAGAGTGELFF,TGTGCCAGTAGTAGGGCAGGGGCGGGCACCGGGGAGCTGTTTTTT
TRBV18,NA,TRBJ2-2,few,CASSPRADTGELFF,TGTGCCAGCTCACCAAGGGCGGACACCGGGGAGCTGTTTTTT
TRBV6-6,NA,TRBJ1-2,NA,CASSYSGADGYTF,TGTGCCAGCAGTTACTCGGGGGCAGATGGCTACACCTTC
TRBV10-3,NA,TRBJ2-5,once,CAISDGHREETQYF,TGTGCCATCAGTGATGGTCACCGGGAAGAGACCCAGTACTTC
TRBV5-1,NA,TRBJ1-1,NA,CASSYGLTNTEAFF,TGCGCCAGCAGCTACGGACTCACGAACACTGAAGCTTTCTTT
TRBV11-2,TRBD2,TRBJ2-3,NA,CASSLGPGGPGDTQYF,TGTGCCAGCAGCTTAGGGCCGGGGGGGCCAGGAGATACGCAGTATTTT
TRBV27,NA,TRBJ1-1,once,CASSLEGVTEAFF,TGTGCCAGCAGTTTAGAAGGGGTGACTGAAGCTTTCTTT
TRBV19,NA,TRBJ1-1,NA,CASSPQITQGEAFF,TGTGCCAGTAGTCCACAAATTACACAGGGTGAAGCTTTCTTT
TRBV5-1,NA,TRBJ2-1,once,CASSLGALGNNEQFF,TGCGCCAGCAGCCTGGGAGCCCTCGGGAACAATGAGCAGTTCTTC
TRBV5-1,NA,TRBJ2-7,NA,CASSLADTGGEQYF,TGCGCCAGCAGCTTGGCCGACACGGGTGGGGAGCAGTACTTC
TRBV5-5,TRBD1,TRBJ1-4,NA,CASSSFGTGGAEKLFF,TGTGCCAGCAGCTCCTTCGGTACAGGGGGGGCTGAAAAACTGTTTTTT
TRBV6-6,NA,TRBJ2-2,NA,CASSYGPGLGTGELFF,TGTGCCAGCAGTTACGGCCCAGGCTTGGGCACCGGGGAGCTGTTTTTT
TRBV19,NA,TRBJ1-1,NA,CASISPAAARDTEAFF,TGTGCCAGTATCTCCCCGGCGGCCGCCAGGGACACTGAAGCTTTCTTT
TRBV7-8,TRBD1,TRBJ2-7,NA,CASSLGQLSYEQYF,TGTGCCAGCAGCTTGGGACAGTTGTCCTACGAGCAGTACTTC
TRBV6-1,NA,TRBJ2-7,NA,CASSFNSYEQYF,TGTGCCAGCAGTTTTAACTCCTACGAGCAGTACTTC
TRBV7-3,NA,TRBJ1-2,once,CASSAQGTYGYTF,TGTGCCAGCAGCGCCCAGGGCACGTATGGCTACACCTTC
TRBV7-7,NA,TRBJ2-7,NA,CASSLAPQGEQYF,TGTGCTAGCAGCTTAGCCCCCCAAGGCGAGCAGTACTTC
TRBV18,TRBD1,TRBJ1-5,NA,CASSSGTGRGSNQPQHF,TGTGCCAGCTCTTCCGGGACAGGGAGGGGAAGCAATCAGCCCCAGCATTTT
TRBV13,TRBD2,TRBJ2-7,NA,CASSLVAGGPFGEQYF,TGTGCCAGCAGCTTAGTGGCGGGAGGGCCATTCGGCGAGCAGTACTTC
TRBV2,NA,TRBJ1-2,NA,CASSRRQVDYGYTF,TGTGCCAGCAGTCGACGACAGGTTGACTATGGCTACACCTTC
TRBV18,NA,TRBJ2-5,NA,CASSPDEKTQYF,TGTGCCAGCTCACCGGACGAGAAGACCCAGTACTTC
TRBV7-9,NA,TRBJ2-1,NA,CASSKRQGGNEQFF,TGTGCCAGCAGTAAGAGACAGGGAGGTAATGAGCAGTTCTTC
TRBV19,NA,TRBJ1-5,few,CASSKGGGNQPQHF,TGTGCCAGTAGCAAGGGTGGGGGCAATCAGCCCCAGCATTTT
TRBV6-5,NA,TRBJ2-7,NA,CASSSHRDPYEQYF,TGTGCCAGCAGTTCCCACAGGGACCCCTACGAGCAGTACTTC
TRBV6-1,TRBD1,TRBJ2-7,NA,CASSARTGGYEQYF,TGTGCCAGCAGTGCCCGGACAGGGGGCTACGAGCAGTACTTC
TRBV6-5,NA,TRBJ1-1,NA,CASSYSRANTEAFF,TGTGCCAGCAGTTACTCCCGGGCTAACACTGAAGCTTTCTTT
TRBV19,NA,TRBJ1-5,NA,CASSMPRDEVRQPQHF,TGTGCCAGTAGTATGCCCAGGGACGAAGTGAGACAGCCCCAGCATTTT
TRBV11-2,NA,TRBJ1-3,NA,CASSLSLPGISGNTIYF,TGTGCCAGCAGCTTGTCCTTGCCGGGCATCTCTGGAAACACCATATATTTT
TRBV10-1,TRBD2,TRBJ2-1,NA,CASSDGMGLAGNEQFF,TGCGCCAGCAGTGATGGGATGGGACTAGCCGGCAATGAGCAGTTCTTC
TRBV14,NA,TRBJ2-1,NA,CASSLRNEQFF,TGTGCCAGCAGCCTCCGAAATGAGCAGTTCTTC